This T cell receptor (delta chain) was sequenced during a study of Vδ1+ human thymocytes. General study results and limits: In the thymus, TRG and TRD repertoires looked highly polyclonal with Gaussian CDR3 lengths. Despite high sort purity, roughly a fifth of thymic T cell receptor delta sequences were Vdelta2. TRG sequences recurred across donors, whereas TRD sequences stayed essentially private.

The sorted cells were CD3+ Vdelta1+ Vdelta2- thymocytes from alphabeta-depleted thymus. Purity of the sorted Vdelta1+ thymocytes ranged from roughly 97% to 99.6%. As regards this clone: Its cognate antigen is unknown.

Sequences come from RNA converted to cDNA by reverse transcription. Multiplex PCR used pooled V-gene forward primers and a constant-region reverse primer to amplify CDR3s. TCRdb re-processed the multiplex PCR reads via CATT. The repertoire holds 20,000 to 25,000 delta-chain clones, with approximately 8.8% as singletons. Germline loops: CDR1 TSWWSYY, CDR2 QGS. This CDR3 is 14 amino acids long. V lost 1 base, J lost 3 bases, and 9 bases lay in between. The chain uses TRDV1 and TRDJ1; D is undetermined. This TCR was recovered from a child younger than two who had congenital heart surgery. The sequencing sample was made of Vdelta1+ gamma-delta thymocytes from the thymus. The subset here: FACS-sorted CD3+ TCRalphabeta- TCRVdelta1+ TCRVdelta2- thymocytes. CDR3 sequence (DNA): TGTGCTCTTGGGGAACGGATGGAGGCCGATAAACTCATCTTT. This translates into CALGERMEADKLIF.